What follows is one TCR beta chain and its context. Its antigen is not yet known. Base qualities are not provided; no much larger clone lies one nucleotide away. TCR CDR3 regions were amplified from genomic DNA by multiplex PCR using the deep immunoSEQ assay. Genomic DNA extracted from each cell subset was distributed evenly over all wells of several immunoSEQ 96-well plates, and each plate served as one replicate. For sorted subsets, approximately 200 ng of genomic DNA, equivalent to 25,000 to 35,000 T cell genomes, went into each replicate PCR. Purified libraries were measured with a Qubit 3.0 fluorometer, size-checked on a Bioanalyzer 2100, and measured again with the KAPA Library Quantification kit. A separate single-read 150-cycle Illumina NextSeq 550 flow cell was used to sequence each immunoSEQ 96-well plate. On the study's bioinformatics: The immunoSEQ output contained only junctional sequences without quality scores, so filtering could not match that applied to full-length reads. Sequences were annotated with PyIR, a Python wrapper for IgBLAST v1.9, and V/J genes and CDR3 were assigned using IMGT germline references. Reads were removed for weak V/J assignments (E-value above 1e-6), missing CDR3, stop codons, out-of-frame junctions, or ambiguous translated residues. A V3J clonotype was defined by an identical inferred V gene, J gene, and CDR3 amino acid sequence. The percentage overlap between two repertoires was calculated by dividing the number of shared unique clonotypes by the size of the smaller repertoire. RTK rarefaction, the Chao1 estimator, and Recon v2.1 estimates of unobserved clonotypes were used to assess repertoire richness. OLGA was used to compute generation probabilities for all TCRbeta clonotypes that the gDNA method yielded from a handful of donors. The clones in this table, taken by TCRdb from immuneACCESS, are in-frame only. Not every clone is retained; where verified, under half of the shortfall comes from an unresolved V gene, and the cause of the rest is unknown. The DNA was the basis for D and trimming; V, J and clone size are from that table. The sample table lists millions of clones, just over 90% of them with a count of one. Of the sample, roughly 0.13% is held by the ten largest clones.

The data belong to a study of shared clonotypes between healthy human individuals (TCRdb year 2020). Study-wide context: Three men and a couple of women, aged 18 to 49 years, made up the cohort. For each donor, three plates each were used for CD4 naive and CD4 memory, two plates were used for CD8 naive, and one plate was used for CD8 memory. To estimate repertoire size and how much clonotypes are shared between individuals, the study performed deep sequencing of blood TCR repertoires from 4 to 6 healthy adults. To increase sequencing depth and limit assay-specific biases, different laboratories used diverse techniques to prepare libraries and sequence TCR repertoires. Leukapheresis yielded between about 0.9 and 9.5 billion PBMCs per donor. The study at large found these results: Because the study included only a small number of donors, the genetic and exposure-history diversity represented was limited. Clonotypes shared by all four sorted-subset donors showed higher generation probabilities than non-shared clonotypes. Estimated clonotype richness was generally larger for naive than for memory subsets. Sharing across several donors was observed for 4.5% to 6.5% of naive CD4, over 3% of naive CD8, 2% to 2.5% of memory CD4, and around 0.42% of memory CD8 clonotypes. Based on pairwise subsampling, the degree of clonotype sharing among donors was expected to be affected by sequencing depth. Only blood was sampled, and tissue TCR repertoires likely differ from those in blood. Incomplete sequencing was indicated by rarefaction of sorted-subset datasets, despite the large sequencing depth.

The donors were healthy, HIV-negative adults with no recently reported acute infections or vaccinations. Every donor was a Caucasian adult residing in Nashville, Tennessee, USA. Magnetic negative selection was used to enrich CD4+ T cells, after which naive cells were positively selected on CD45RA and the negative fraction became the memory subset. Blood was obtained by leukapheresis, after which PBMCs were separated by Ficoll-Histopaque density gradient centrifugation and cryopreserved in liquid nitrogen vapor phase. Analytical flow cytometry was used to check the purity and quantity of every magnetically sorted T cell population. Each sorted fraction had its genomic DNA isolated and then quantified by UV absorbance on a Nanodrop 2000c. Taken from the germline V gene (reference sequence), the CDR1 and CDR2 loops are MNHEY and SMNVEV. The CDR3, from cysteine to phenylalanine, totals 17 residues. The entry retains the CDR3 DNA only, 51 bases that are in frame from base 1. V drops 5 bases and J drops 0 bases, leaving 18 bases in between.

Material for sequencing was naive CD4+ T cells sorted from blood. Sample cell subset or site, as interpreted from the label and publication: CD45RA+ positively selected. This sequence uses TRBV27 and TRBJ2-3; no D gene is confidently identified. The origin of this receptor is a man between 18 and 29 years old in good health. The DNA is TGTGCCAGCAGTCTATACCTAGGTATTCTTAGCACAGATACGCAGTATTTT. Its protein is CASSLYLGILSTDTQYF.